The 8 T cell receptor beta chains below all came from one sample that was sequenced in a study of T cells in Graves' hyperthyroidism and ophthalmopathy. The CDR3 regions of TCR beta were amplified from RNA transcripts. First-round RT-PCR with HTBI primers amplified the TCR CDR3 region. MiXCR was run by TCRdb on the multiplex PCR reads, yielding one entry per CDR3 protein. Of about 420,000 distinct CDR3 sequences listed, roughly an eighth are singletons. The sequenced sample was blood. All receptors come from a woman aged 18-29 years with Graves' hyperthyroidism.

There are many counts of this clonotype. The chain employs TRBV7-2 and TRBJ1-1; D is uncertain. V was pared by 8 bases and J by 0 bases, with 10 bases between. The CDR3 extends over 13 amino acids. Germline loops: CDR1 SGHTA, CDR2 FQGNSA. Here the CDR3 reads CASARTLNTEAFF. CDR3 in DNA: TGTGCCAGCGCACGGACCCTGAACACTGAAGCTTTCTTT.

The rearrangement joins TRBV7-2 to TRBJ1-4; D is unclear. The CDR3 is made up of 15 amino acids. V was cut by 4 bases and J by 1 base, with 10 bases left in between. From germline, CDR1 is SGHTA and CDR2 FQGNSA. CDR3 bases: TGTGCCAGCAGCTACTCCGGGATAACTAATGAAAAACTGTTTTTT. Translated: CASSYSGITNEKLFF.

This chain connects TRBV4-1 to TRBJ2-3; 11 bases are a match to TRBD2. CDR1 MGHRA and CDR2 YSYEKL come from the germline V gene. CDR3 length: 16 amino acids. Germline trimming cut 3 bases from V and 6 bases from J; bases unmatched to any gene: 8. The CDR3 sequence: CASSHPTSGRMDTQYF. The CDR3 DNA is TGCGCCAGCAGCCACCCTACTAGCGGGAGAATGGATACGCAGTATTTT.

This clonotype was seen many times. CDR3 nucleotide sequence: TGTGCCATCAGTGAAAACGGACGGAACACTGAAGCTTTCTTT. Protein sequence: CAISENGRNTEAFF. The genes are TRBV10-3 and TRBJ1-1, with D unresolved. CDR1 ENHRY and CDR2 SYGVKD come from the germline V gene. V lost 3 bases, J lost 1 base, and 9 bases lay in between. This CDR3 region has 14 residues.

This chain joins TRBV7-2 and TRBJ1-1; D ambiguous. Germline-derived CDR1 and CDR2 are SGHTA and FQGNSA. With 0 bases removed from V and 6 bases from J, the gap between germline ends came to 14 bases. The CDR3 extends over 15 amino acids. CDR3 sequence reads: CASSLAAGRASEAFF. Here the CDR3 DNA reads TGTGCCAGCAGCTTAGCAGCAGGTCGGGCTTCTGAAGCTTTCTTT.

The sample holds a few counts of this clonotype. The chain is built from TRBV25-1 and TRBJ2-2; D possibly matches TRBD1 or TRBD2 (5 bases each). Trimming pared 4 bases from V and 3 bases from J, leaving 15 bases between. The germline CDR1 and CDR2 sequences are MGHDK and SYGVNS. The CDR3 has 16 residues. This chain's CDR3 is CASSGQKLGDTGELFF. For the CDR3, the DNA is TGTGCCAGCAGTGGGCAAAAGTTGGGGGACACCGGGGAGCTGTTTTTT.

This clonotype was seen a few times. A much larger clone sits a single nucleotide away, making a read error possible. The V and J genes are TRBV24-1 and TRBJ2-1; perhaps D is TRBD1 or TRBD2 (5 bases each). The length of the CDR3 is 15 residues. Germline values: CDR1 KGHDR, CDR2 SFDVKD. V was pared by 4 bases and J by 5 bases, with 14 bases between. The CDR3 sequence is CATSDPHGTNNEQFF. CDR3 bases: TGTGCCACCAGTGACCCACATGGGACGAACAATGAGCAGTTCTTC.

This clonotype was detected only a few times. This sequence joins TRBV20-1 and TRBJ2-2, with 8 bases that match TRBD2. Germline CDR1 reads DFQATT; CDR2 reads SNEGSKA (reference sequence). Trimming removed 1 base from V and 4 bases from J; junction bases left unmatched: 8. The CDR3 contains 16 residues. CDR3 DNA: TGCAGTGCTAGAGTTCTGTTGCGGGAGGCCACCGGGGAGCTGTTTTTT. Translation: CSARVLLREATGELFF.